The entry that follows covers one T cell receptor beta chain sequence. Its antigen remains unidentified. This sample is part of a study of identical twins. Overall study results and limits: Conclusions came from cross-sectional statistical analysis, not from following the same donors. Models, which agreed with sharing between unrelated individuals, nonetheless underestimated the out-of-frame TCR alpha sharing seen in monozygotic twins. High-abundance cord blood beta clonotypes had fewer insertions; memory repertoires showed none. One should note that invariant MAIT and iNKT cells could partly confound zero-insertion analyses.

V was shortened by 5 bases and J by 6 bases, with 10 bases between the two germline ends. Germline CDR1 and CDR2: SGHVS and FNYEAQ. The CDR3 has 13 residues. TCRdb fed the 5' RACE reads into MiXCR, producing one record per CDR3 protein. The table includes around 300,000 distinct CDR3 sequences, 8% to 9% detected once. This sample also belongs to another study, concerning yellow fever vaccine responses in identical twins.

The sequence came from a woman in her late teens or twenties in good health. The V gene is TRBV7-6, the J gene TRBJ2-2, with no clear D. The sequencing sample was made of memory (CD45RO+) T cells sorted from blood. The CDR3 reads CASSGRQAGELFF. In DNA, the CDR3 is TGTGCCAGCAGCGGGCGCCAGGCCGGGGAGCTGTTTTTT.